This T cell receptor (beta chain) came from a study of spatial heterogeneity in lung cancer. A single record per CDR3 protein comes from TCRdb applying MiXCR to the 5' RACE reads. The sample has about 100,000 distinct CDR3 sequences, 3.5% to 5% seen once. Study observations and caveats: Alpha and beta chain coverage of tumor T cells was estimated at about 7.6% and 13%, respectively. It was found that expanded intratumoral alpha and beta TCR counts tracked tumor mutation counts. Numbers of ubiquitous and regional expanded TCRs tracked ubiquitous and regional nonsynonymous mutation counts, respectively.

Between the trimmed V and J ends, which lost 0 bases and 0 bases, there was a span of 8 bases. The length of the CDR3 is 15 residues. Per the germline V gene, CDR1 is SGHTA and CDR2 is FQGNSA. This clonotype has at least ten counts. Antigen specificity is unknown. Time point denoted: sample taken at primary tumor resection. Donation came from 70 or so patients with untreated early-stage non-small cell lung cancer. Sequencing of whole RNA from tumor, nontumor lung or frozen PBMC involved no sorting. This chain links TRBV7-2 with TRBJ1-1, with a weak D call TRBD1 (6 bases). This sample comprised lung tumor tissue, obtained at surgery. The source of this sequence is a male donor with early-stage non-small cell lung cancer. CDR3 in DNA: TGTGCCAGCAGCTTAGCCGGACAGATGAACACTGAAGCTTTCTTT. It encodes CASSLAGQMNTEAFF.